Sequencing of this T cell receptor (beta chain) was carried out in a study of shared clonotypes between healthy human individuals. Findings and caveats of the study: Tissue TCR repertoires likely differ from these blood-only repertoires. Sequencing depth was expected to affect clonotype sharing among donors.

It was roughly 0.3 ug DNA, 28,000 or so T cell genomes, that went into each replicate PCR of unsorted PBMC. TCRdb's copy holds only in-frame clones and misses some; the assay was immunoSEQ multiplex PCR. The data hold around 510,000 clones, with around 81% observed a single time. Concerning this clone itself: Its antigen is not known.

Adult Caucasians living in Nashville, Tennessee made up all of the donors. This CDR3 contains 14 residues. CDR1 MDHEN and CDR2 SYDVKM come from the germline V gene. Trimming took off 2 bases at V and 8 bases at J, with 15 bases between the two ends. Specimen: PBMCs. The rearrangement links TRBV28 to TRBJ1-2, with D possibly matching TRBD1 (6 bases). This sequence originates from a woman in her forties in good health. Some clones in this sample may be carry-over from other donors' samples. The CDR3 is CASSLVGGPEGYTF. CDR3 DNA: TGTGCCAGCAGTTTAGTCGGGGGCCCGGAGGGCTACACCTTC.